This TCR beta chain was documented in a study of T cells after yellow fever vaccination. The ends were cut back, 6 bases at V and 3 bases at J, with 8 bases in the middle. The CDR3 length is 11 residues. Germline V lookup: CDR1 DFQATT, CDR2 SNEGSKA (reference sequence). This clonotype was seen a few times. Antigen unknown. Whole-study results and caveats: Once the booster was given, most primary-vaccination clones reappeared, at about 95% for CD4 and around 90% for CD8.

As TCR cDNA was made by 5'RACE template switching, a universal primer site and UMIs were added. TCRdb itself ran the 5' RACE reads through MiXCR, one entry per CDR3 protein. The sample includes 300,000 to 350,000 distinct CDR3 sequences, about 11% of them seen just once. This TCR came from a man aged 18 to 29 who received the YFV17D yellow fever vaccine. This sequence joins TRBV20-1 and TRBJ1-1; D remains ambiguous. Source: CD4+ T cells sorted from PBMCs, taken 45 days after the yellow fever booster vaccination. Written as DNA, the CDR3 is TGCAGTGCGAGGTCGCACACTGAAGCTTTCTTT. It codes for CSARSHTEAFF.